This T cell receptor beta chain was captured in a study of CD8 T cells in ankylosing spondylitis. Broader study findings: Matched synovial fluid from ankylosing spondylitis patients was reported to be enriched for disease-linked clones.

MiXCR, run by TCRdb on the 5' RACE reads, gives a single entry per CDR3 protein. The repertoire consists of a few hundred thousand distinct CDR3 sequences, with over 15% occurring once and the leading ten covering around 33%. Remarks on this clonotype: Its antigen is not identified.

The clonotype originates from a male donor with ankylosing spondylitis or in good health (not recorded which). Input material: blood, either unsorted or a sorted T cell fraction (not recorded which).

The CDR3 loop reads CACGRPGVTYNEQFF. In DNA, the CDR3 is TGTGCCTGTGGAAGACCAGGGGTCACCTACAATGAGCAGTTCTTC. The chain uses TRBV30 and TRBJ2-1; maybe TRBD1 (6 bases). This CDR3 spans 15 amino acids. V dropped 6 bases and J dropped 2 bases, with 17 bases sitting between them. From germline, CDR1 is GTSNPN and CDR2 SVGIG (reference sequence).